This paragraph covers one TCR beta chain sequence. This sample is drawn from a study of blood T cell repertoires in COVID-19. There are 15 residues in the CDR3. Trimming cost V 7 bases and J 4 bases; bases outside gene matches: 9. Germline lookup yields CDR1 MDHEN and CDR2 SYDVKM. The table came from immunoSEQ multiplex PCR; TCRdb's copy has only in-frame clones and leaves some out. The sample includes 50,000 to 65,000 clones, roughly 84% of them seen just once. The source material was peripheral blood. The source is a man between 35 and 55 years old with active COVID-19. The V and J genes are TRBV28 and TRBJ1-2; 10 nucleotides line up with TRBD1. CDR3 coding DNA: TGTGCCAGCACCAAAGGGGGACAGGGGCTCTATGGCTACACCTTC. Translating gives CASTKGGQGLYGYTF.